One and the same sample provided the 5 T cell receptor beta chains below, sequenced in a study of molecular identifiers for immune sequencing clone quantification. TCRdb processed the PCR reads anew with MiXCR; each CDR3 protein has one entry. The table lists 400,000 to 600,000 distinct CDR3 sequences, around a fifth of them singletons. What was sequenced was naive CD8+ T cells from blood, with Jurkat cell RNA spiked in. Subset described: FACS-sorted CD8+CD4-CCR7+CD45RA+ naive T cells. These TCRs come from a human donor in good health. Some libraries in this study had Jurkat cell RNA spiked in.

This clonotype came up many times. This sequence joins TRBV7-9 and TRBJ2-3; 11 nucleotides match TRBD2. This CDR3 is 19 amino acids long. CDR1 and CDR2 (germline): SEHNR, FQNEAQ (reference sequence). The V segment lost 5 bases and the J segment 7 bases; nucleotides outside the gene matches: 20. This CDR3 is CASSTGPGTSGQTSNTQYF. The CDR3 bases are TGTGCCAGCAGCACAGGTCCCGGGACTAGCGGACAGACCTCAAATACGCAGTATTTT.

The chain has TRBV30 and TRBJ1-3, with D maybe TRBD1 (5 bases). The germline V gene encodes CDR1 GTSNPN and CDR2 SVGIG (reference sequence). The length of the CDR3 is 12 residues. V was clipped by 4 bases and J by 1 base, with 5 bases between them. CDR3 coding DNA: TGTGCCTGGACAGGGTCTGGAAACACCATATATTTT. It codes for CAWTGSGNTIYF.

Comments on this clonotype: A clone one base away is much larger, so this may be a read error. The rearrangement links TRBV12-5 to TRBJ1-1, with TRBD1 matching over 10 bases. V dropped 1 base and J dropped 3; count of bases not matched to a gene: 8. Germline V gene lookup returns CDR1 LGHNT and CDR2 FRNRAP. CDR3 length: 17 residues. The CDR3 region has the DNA TGTGCTAGTGGTTTGGACCGAGACAGGGGGCAGGACACTGAAGCTTTCTTT. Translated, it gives CASGLDRDRGQDTEAFF.

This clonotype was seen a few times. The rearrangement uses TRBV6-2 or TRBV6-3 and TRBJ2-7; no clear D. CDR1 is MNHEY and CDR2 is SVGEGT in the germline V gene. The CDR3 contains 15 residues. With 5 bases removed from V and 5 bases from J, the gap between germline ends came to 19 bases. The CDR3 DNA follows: TGTGCCAGCAGTGCCGGACCAAGGGCAGCCCACGAGCAGTACTTC. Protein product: CASSAGPRAAHEQYF.

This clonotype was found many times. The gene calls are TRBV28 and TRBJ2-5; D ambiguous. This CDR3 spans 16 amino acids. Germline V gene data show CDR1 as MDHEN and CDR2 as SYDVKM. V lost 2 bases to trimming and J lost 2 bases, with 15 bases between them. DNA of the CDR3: TGTGCCAGCAGTTTAGAGGCTACGGAACCACAAGAGACCCAGTACTTC. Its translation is CASSLEATEPQETQYF.